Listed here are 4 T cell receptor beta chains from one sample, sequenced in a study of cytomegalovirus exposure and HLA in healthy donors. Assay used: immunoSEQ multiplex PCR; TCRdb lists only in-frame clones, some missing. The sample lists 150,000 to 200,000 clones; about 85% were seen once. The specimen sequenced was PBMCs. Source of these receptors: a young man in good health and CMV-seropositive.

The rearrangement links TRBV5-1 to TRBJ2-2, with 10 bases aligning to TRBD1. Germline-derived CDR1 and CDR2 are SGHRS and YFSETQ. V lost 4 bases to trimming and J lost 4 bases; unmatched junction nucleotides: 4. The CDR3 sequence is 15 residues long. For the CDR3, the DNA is TGCGCCAGCAGCGAAGGGACAGGGGTCACCGGGGAGCTGTTTTTT. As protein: CASSEGTGVTGELFF. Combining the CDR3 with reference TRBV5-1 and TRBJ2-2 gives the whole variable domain KAGVTQTPRYLIKTRGQQVTLSCSPISGHRSVSWYQQTPGQGLQFLFEYFSETQRNKGNFPGRFSGRQFSNSRSEMNVSTLELGDSALYLCASSEGTGVTGELFFGEGSRLTVL.

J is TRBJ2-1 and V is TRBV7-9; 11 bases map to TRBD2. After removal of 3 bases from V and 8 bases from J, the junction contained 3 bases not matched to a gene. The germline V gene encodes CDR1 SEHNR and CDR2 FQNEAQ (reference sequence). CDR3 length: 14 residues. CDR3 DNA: TGTGCCAGCAGCTTCGGGACTAGCGGCGATGAGCAGTTCTTC. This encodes CASSFGTSGDEQFF. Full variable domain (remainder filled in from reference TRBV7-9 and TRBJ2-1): DTGVSQNPRHKITKRGQNVTFRCDPISEHNRLYWYRQTLGQGPEFLTYFQNEAQLEKSRLLSDRFSAERPKGSFSTLEIQRTEQGDSAMYLCASSFGTSGDEQFFGPGTRLTVL.

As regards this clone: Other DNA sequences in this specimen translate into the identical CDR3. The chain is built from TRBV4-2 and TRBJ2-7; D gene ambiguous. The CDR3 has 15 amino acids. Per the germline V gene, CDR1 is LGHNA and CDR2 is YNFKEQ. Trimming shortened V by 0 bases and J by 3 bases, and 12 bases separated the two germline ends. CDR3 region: CASSQEVAELYEQYF. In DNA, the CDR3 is TGTGCCAGCAGCCAAGAAGTGGCGGAGCTCTACGAGCAGTACTTC.

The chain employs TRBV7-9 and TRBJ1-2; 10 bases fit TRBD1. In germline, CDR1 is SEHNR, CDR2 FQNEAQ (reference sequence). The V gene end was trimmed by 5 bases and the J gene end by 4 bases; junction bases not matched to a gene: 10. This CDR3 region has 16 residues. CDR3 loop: CASSTRDRGEVYGYTF. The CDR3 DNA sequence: TGTGCCAGCAGCACACGGGACAGGGGAGAAGTCTATGGCTACACCTTC.